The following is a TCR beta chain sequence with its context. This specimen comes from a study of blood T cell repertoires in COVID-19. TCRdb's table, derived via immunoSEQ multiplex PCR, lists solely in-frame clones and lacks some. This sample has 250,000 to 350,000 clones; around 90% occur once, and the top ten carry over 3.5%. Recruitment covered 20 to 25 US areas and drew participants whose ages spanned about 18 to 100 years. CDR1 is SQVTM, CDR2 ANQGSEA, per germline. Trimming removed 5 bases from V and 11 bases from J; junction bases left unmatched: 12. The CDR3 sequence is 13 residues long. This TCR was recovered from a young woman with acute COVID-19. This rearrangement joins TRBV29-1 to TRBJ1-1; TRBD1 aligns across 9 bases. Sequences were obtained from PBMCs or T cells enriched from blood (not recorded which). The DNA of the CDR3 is TGCAGCGTTTCCGACAGGGGGGGCCTTGGGGCTTTCTTT. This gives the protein CSVSDRGGLGAFF. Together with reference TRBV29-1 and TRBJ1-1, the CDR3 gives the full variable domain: SAVISQKPSRDICQRGTSLTIQCQVDSQVTMMFWYRQQPGQSLTLIATANQGSEATYESGFVIDKFPISRPNLTFSTLTVSNMSPEDSSIYLCSVSDRGGLGAFFGQGTRLTVV.